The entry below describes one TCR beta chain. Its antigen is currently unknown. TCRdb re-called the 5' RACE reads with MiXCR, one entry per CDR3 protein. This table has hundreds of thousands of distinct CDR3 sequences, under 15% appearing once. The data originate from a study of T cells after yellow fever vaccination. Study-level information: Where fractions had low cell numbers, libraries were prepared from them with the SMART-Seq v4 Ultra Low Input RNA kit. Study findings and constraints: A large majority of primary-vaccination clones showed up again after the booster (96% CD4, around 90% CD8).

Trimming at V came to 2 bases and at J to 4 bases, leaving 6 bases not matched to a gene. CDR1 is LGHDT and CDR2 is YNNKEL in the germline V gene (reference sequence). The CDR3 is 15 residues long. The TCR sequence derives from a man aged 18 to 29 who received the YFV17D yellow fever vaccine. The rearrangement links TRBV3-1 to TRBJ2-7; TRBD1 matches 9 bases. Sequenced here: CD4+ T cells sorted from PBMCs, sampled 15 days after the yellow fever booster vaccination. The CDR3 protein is CASSQQQGARYEQYV. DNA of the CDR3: TGTGCCAGCAGCCAACAACAGGGGGCGAGGTACGAGCAGTACGTC.